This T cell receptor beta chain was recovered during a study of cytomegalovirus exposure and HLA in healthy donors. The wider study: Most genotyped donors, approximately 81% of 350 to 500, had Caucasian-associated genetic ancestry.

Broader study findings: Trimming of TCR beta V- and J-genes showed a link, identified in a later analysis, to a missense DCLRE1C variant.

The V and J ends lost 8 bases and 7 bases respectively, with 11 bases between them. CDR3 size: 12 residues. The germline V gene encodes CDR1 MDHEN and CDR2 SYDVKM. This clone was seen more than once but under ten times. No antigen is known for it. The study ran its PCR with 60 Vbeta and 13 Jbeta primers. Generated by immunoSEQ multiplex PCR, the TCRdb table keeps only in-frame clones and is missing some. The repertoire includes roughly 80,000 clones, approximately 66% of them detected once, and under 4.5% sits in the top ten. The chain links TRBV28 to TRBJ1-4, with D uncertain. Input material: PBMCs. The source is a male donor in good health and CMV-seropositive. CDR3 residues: CASGRPVEKLFF. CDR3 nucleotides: TGTGCCAGCGGCCGCCCCGTTGAAAAACTGTTTTTT.